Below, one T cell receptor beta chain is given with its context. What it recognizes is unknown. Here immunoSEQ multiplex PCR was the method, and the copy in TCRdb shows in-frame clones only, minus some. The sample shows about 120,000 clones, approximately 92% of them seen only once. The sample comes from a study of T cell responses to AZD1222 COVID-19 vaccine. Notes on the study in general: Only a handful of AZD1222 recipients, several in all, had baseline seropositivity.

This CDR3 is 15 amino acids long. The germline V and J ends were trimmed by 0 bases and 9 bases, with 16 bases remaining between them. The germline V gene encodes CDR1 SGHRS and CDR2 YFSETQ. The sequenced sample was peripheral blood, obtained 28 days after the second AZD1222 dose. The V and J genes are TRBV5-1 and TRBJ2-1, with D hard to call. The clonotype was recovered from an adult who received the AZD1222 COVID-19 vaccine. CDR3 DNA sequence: TGCGCCAGCAGCTTGGCCAATACTGTGTTTGGTGAGCAGTTCTTC. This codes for CASSLANTVFGEQFF.